These 13 T cell receptor beta chains share one sample of origin, sequenced in a study of T cells in Graves' hyperthyroidism and ophthalmopathy. Researchers amplified the TCR beta CDR3 regions from RNA transcripts. HTBI primers were the set used in a first-round RT-PCR of the TCR CDR3. In TCRdb, the multiplex PCR reads were re-called with MiXCR into one record per CDR3 protein. The data show about 640,000 distinct CDR3 sequences, 13% to 15% seen once. Sequenced: blood. The origin of the receptors is a woman aged 50 to 65 with Graves' ophthalmopathy.

This clonotype was observed at least ten times. This rearrangement joins TRBV3-1 to TRBJ1-5, with no clear D. V was pared by 3 bases and J by 8 bases, with 17 bases between. The germline CDR1 and CDR2 sequences are LGHDT and YNNKEL (reference sequence). The CDR3 has 15 residues. CDR3 nucleotide sequence: TGTGCCAGCAGCCATGGATTCAGTGGGATCGAGCCCCAGCATTTT. It specifies CASSHGFSGIEPQHF.

This clonotype was observed at least ten times. CDR3 coding DNA: TGTGCCTGTACTAGCGGGGCCTACGAGCAGTACTTC. Protein sequence: CACTSGAYEQYF. V and J are TRBV30 and TRBJ2-7, with TRBD2 matching 10 bases. The ends lost 6 bases at V and 2 bases at J; junction bases unmatched: 1. This CDR3 has 12 residues. In germline, CDR1 is GTSNPN, CDR2 SVGIG (reference sequence).

Concerning this clonotype itself: A much larger clone differs by one base, so this may be a read error. V is TRBV10-3 and J is TRBJ2-1, with 7 bases identical to TRBD2. The CDR3 is 15 amino acids. Looked up from germline, CDR1 is ENHRY and CDR2 is SYGVKD. CDR3 protein: CASSYWVSGSDEQSF. The CDR3 nucleotides are TGTGCCAGCAGTTACTGGGTTAGCGGGTCGGATGAGCAGTCCTTC.

Only a few counts were recorded for this clonotype. The chain employs TRBV15 and TRBJ2-3; 8 positions agree with TRBD2. This CDR3 is built from 18 residues. The junction had 8 bases not matched to a gene; V was cut back by 0 bases and J by 0 bases. The germline V gene has CDR1 LNHNV and CDR2 YYDKDF (reference sequence). CDR3 sequence (DNA): TGTGCCACCAGCAGAGATGCCGCTAGCGGGCGTAGCACAGATACGCAGTATTTT. It translates to CATSRDAASGRSTDTQYF.

This clonotype appeared many times. J is TRBJ1-2 and V is TRBV18; maybe TRBD1 (6 bases). From germline, CDR1 is KGHSH and CDR2 LQKENI. V lost 6 bases, J lost 3 bases, and 8 bases lay in between. CDR3 size: 12 residues. Here the CDR3 DNA reads TGTGCCAGCTCGGACAGCGACTATGGCTACACCTTC. It encodes CASSDSDYGYTF.

This clonotype was counted many times. This sequence joins TRBV29-1 and TRBJ2-1; TRBD2 aligns across 8 bases. V shed 6 bases, J shed 9 bases, and the junction held 7 bases outside the gene matches. The CDR3 runs to 12 residues. CDR1 is SQVTM, CDR2 ANQGSEA, per germline. CDR3 residues: CSVSGTSREQFF. In DNA, the CDR3 is TGCAGCGTATCCGGGACTAGTCGTGAGCAGTTCTTC.

This clonotype has a count of ten or more. CDR3 residues: CASSYSIGTSGSWNEQFF. In DNA, the CDR3 is TGTGCCAGCAGTTACTCGATTGGGACTAGCGGGAGTTGGAATGAGCAGTTCTTC. V and J are TRBV6-2 or TRBV6-3 and TRBJ2-1; 14 positions agree with TRBD2. This CDR3 comprises 18 residues. V lost 0 bases, J lost 7 bases, and 8 bases stayed unmatched. The V gene's germline CDR1 is MNHEY and CDR2 SVGEGT.

The gene calls are TRBV27 and TRBJ1-1, with 9 bases identical to TRBD1. This CDR3 comprises 16 residues. Germline V CDR1 and CDR2: MNHEY, SMNVEV (reference sequence). The V and J ends lost 6 bases and 5 bases, in that order; junction bases with no gene match: 13. The CDR3 nucleotides read TGTGCCAGCAGGACAGGGGGAAATACAGGAGGTACTGAAGCTTTCTTT. Amino acid sequence: CASRTGGNTGGTEAFF.

The chain combines TRBV5-1 with TRBJ2-1, with TRBD2 matching 11 bases. The CDR3 sequence is 17 residues long. Germline CDR1 SGHRS, CDR2 YFSETQ. The trim removed 0 bases at V and 5 bases at J, leaving 7 bases unmatched. CDR3 in amino acids: CASSLVTSGRSDNEQFF. CDR3 nucleotides: TGCGCCAGCAGCTTGGTAACTAGCGGGAGATCGGACAATGAGCAGTTCTTC.

At least ten counts were recorded for this clonotype. The rearrangement joins TRBV28 to TRBJ1-2; D perhaps matches TRBD1 (5 bases). Trimming pared 3 bases from V and 6 bases from J, leaving 20 bases between. Germline assignment: CDR1 MDHEN and CDR2 SYDVKM. CDR3 size: 16 residues. This CDR3 reads CASSLGDGRIGNGYTF. In nucleotides, the CDR3 is TGTGCCAGCAGTTTGGGGGACGGAAGAATCGGAAATGGCTACACCTTC.

This clonotype was seen ten or more times. The chain couples TRBV7-9 to TRBJ2-3, with 9 positions matching TRBD2. The CDR3 runs to 15 residues. J was trimmed by 0 bases and V by 6 bases; bases with no gene match: 4. Germline CDR1 reads SEHNR; CDR2 reads FQNEAQ (reference sequence). The CDR3 DNA sequence: TGTGCCAGCAGGTCTAGCGGGACTAGCACAGATACGCAGTATTTT. Protein product: CASRSSGTSTDTQYF.

This clonotype was detected ten times or more. The chain recombines TRBV6-1 with TRBJ1-2; D is unresolved. CDR3 size: 14 residues. Trimming removed 1 base at V and 0 bases at J, with 6 bases between. From germline, CDR1 is MNHNS and CDR2 SASEGT. The CDR3 reads CASSEGGANYGYTF. DNA of the CDR3: TGTGCCAGCAGTGAAGGGGGAGCTAACTATGGCTACACCTTC.

The genes are TRBV5-1 and TRBJ1-1; 7 bases align to TRBD1. V lost 4 bases, J lost 4 bases, and 13 bases stayed unmatched. This CDR3 region has 16 residues. Germline V CDR1 and CDR2: SGHRS, YFSETQ. CDR3 in DNA: TGCGCCAGCAGCCCAAACACTCGGTGGACAGGCACTGAAGCTTTCTTT. Its translation: CASSPNTRWTGTEAFF.